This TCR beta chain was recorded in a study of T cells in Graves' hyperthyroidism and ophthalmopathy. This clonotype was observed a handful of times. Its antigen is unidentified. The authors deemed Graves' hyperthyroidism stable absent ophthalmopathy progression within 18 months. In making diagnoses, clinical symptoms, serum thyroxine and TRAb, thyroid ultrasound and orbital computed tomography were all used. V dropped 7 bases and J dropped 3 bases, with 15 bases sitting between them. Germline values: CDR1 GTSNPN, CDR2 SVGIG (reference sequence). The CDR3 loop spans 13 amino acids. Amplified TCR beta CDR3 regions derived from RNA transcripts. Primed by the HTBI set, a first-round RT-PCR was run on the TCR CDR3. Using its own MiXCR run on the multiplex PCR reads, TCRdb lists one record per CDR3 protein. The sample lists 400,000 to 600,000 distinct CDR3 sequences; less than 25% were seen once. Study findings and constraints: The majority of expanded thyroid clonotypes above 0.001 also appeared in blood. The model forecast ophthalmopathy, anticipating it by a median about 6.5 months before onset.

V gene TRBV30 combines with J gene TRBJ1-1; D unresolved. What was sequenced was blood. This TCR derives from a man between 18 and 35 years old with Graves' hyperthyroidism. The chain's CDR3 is CASTEGTYTEAFF. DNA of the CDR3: TGTGCCTCGACGGAGGGCACATACACTGAAGCTTTCTTT.